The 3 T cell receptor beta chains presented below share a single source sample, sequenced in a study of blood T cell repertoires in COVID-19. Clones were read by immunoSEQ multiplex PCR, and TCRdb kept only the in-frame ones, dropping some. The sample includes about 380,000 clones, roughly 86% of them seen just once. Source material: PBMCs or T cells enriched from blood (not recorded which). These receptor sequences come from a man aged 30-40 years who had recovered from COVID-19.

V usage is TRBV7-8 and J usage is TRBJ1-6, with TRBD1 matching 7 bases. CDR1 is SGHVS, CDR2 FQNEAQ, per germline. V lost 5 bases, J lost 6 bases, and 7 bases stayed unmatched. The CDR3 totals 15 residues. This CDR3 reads CASSRDRASNSPLHF. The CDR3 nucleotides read TGTGCCAGCAGCCGTGACAGGGCCAGTAATTCACCCCTCCACTTT. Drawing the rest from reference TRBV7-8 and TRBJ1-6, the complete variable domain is GAGVSQSPRYKVAKRGQDVALRCDPISGHVSLFWYQQALGQGPEFLTYFQNEAQLDKSGLPSDRFFAERPEGSVSTLKIQRTQQEDSAVYLCASSRDRASNSPLHFGNGTRLTVT.

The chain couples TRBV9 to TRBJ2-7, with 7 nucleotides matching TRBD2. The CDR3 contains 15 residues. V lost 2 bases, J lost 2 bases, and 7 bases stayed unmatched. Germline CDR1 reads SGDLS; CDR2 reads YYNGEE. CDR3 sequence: CASSVAGGGAYEQYF. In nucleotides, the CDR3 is TGTGCCAGCAGCGTTGCTGGCGGGGGAGCCTACGAGCAGTACTTC.

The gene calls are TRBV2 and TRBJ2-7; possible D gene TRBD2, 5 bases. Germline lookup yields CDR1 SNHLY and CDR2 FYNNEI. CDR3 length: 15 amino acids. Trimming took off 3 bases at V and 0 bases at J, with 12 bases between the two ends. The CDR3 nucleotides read TGTGCCAGCAGTGATTCTGGACTGATCTCCTACGAGCAGTACTTC. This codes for CASSDSGLISYEQYF.